Shown below are 24 T cell receptor beta chains from a single sample sequenced in a study of molecular identifiers for immune sequencing clone quantification. TCRdb used MiXCR to reprocess the PCR reads, holding one entry per CDR3 protein. This repertoire shows 350,000 or so distinct CDR3 sequences, roughly a fifth found once; its top ten account for more than 0.8%. The sequenced material came from naive CD8+ T cells from blood, with Jurkat cell RNA spiked in. Subset denoted: FACS-sorted CD8+CD4-CCR7+CD45RA+ naive T cells. These receptors all come from a human donor in good health. Some libraries in this study had Jurkat cell RNA spiked in.

This chain uses TRBV4-3 with TRBJ2-6; tentative D call: TRBD1 (7 bases). Trimming left V 0 bases short and J 3 bases short, with 12 bases between. Germline CDR1 and CDR2: LGHNA and YSLEER. The CDR3 is made up of 17 amino acids. The CDR3 DNA sequence: TGCGCCAGCAGCCAAGACAGGGGGGACGGTGGGGCCAACGTCCTGACTTTC. Translated: CASSQDRGDGGANVLTF.

In regard to this clonotype: This could be a read error, since a much larger clone is one nucleotide away. This sequence joins TRBV4-1 and TRBJ2-7; perhaps D is TRBD1 or TRBD2 (5 bases each). Germline loops: CDR1 MGHRA, CDR2 YSYEKL. There are 15 residues in the CDR3. The V gene lost 1 base and the J gene lost 4 bases, with 14 bases spanning the gap. CDR3 amino acids: CASSQVPGTMYEQYF. The CDR3 bases are TGCGCCAGCAGCCAAGTGCCGGGGACCATGTACGAGCAGTACTTC.

With regard to this clonotype: A much larger clone is a single base away; this may be a read error. This chain connects TRBV7-9 to TRBJ2-7, with 8 bases that match TRBD2. Germline loops: CDR1 SEHNR, CDR2 FQNEAQ (reference sequence). The CDR3 has 14 amino acids. The ends lost 6 bases at V and 6 bases at J; junction bases unmatched: 10. This CDR3 reads CASRPLAAQCEQYF. In DNA, the CDR3 is TGTGCCAGCAGACCACTAGCGGCCCAGTGCGAGCAGTACTTC. Complete variable domain (other parts from reference TRBV7-9 and TRBJ2-7): DTGVSQNPRHKITKRGQNVTFRCDPISEHNRLYWYRQTLGQGPEFLTYFQNEAQLEKSRLLSDRFSAERPKGSFSTLEIQRTEQGDSAMYLCASRPLAAQCEQYFGPGTRLTVT.

Comments on this clonotype: Since a much larger clone is just one base distant, this may be a read error. The rearrangement links TRBV28 to TRBJ2-7; D may be TRBD1 (5 bases). Germline lookup yields CDR1 MDHEN and CDR2 SYDVKM. The CDR3 is 14 amino acids. CDR3 DNA: TGTGCCGGCAGTCCCTCTTTAGGGGCAGACGAGCAGTACTTC. Residues: CAGSPSLGADEQYF.

In its sample, this clonotype was seen many times. A read error may produce the germline difference seen at one junction end. The chain couples TRBV4-3 to TRBJ2-7, with TRBD2 matching 7 bases. Germline CDR1 is LGHNA and CDR2 is YSLEER. CDR3 length: 15 residues. The CDR3 loop reads CASSQVYPAAGMEYF. CDR3 DNA: TGCGCAAGCAGCCAAGTATATCCGGCAGCGGGGATGGAGTACTTC.

This clonotype was seen ten or more times. V and J are TRBV7-2 and TRBJ1-5; no clear D gene. CDR3 length: 16 amino acids. Germline V gene data show CDR1 as SGHTA and CDR2 as FQGNSA. With 5 bases removed from V and 2 bases from J, the gap between germline ends came to 16 bases. The CDR3 bases are TGTGCCAGCAGCACCACAAGCCGGCTCGGCAATCAGCCCCAGCATTTT. This sequence encodes CASSTTSRLGNQPQHF.

On this clonotype itself: A much larger clone lies a single base off, so this may be a read error. The rearrangement links TRBV27 to TRBJ2-2; a weak D match, TRBD1 (7 bases). The CDR3 contains 14 residues. Per germline, CDR1 MNHEY and CDR2 SMNVEV (reference sequence). V was shortened by 4 bases and J by 4 bases, with 10 bases between the two germline ends. The CDR3 reads CASSCGTATGELFF. The CDR3 bases are TGTGCCAGCAGTTGCGGGACAGCCACCGGGGAGCTGTTTTTT.

Regarding this clonotype: A much bigger clone sits one base away, suggesting this may be a read error. The chain has TRBV5-1 and TRBJ2-3; TRBD2 aligns across 7 bases. Losses at the gene ends were 7 bases for V and 0 bases for J; bases not matched to a gene: 5. The CDR3 extends over 14 amino acids. Germline CDR1 reads SGHRS; CDR2 reads YFSETQ. The CDR3 here is CASGGDYSTDTQYF. For the CDR3, the DNA is TGCGCCAGCGGCGGGGACTATAGCACAGATACGCAGTATTTT.

This clonotype was seen many times. This sequence joins TRBV24-1 and TRBJ2-7; 7 bases agree with TRBD2. Germline trimming cut 4 bases from V and 2 bases from J; bases unmatched to any gene: 4. CDR1 and CDR2 (germline): KGHDR, SFDVKD. The CDR3 sequence is 14 residues long. The CDR3 DNA follows: TGTGCCACCAGTGAATCTGGACTAGCCTACGAGCAGTACTTC. Translating gives CATSESGLAYEQYF.

In regard to this clonotype: A read error may account for a junction end that differs from germline. The genes are TRBV4-3 and TRBJ1-6; TRBD1 matches 7 bases. Germline assignment: CDR1 LGHNA and CDR2 YSLEER. This CDR3 is 14 amino acids long. The CDR3 loop is CASSPGQNNSLLHF. The CDR3 bases are TGCGCCAGCAGCCCGGGACAGAATAATTCACTCCTCCACTTT.

Note on this clonotype: At one end, the junction sequence differs from germline, possibly due to a read error. V and J are TRBV6-6 and TRBJ2-3, with D possibly TRBD1 on 5 matching bases. Matching the DNA end better, TRBJ1-5 makes the J call doubtful. This CDR3 comprises 14 residues. Germline V gene sequence: CDR1 MNHNY, CDR2 SVGAGI (reference sequence). The DNA of the CDR3 is TGTGCCAGCGGTTATACGGGGCAAACAGATACGCAGCATTTT. This sequence encodes CASGYTGQTDTQHF.

A note on this clonotype: The conserved final phenylalanine or tryptophan is absent from the CDR3, which likely points to a read error. The rearrangement links TRBV11-2 to TRBJ2-1, with 8 bases that match TRBD1. Germline CDR1 and CDR2: SGHAT and FQNNGV. J gave up 8 bases and V 1 base, and 10 bases lay outside the gene matches. The CDR3 loop spans 16 amino acids. CDR3 sequence (DNA): TGTGCCAGCAGCTTAGGGGGCCGACAGGGGTTCGATGAGCAGTTCTCC. It yields the protein CASSLGGRQGFDEQFS.

The chain couples TRBV7-9 to TRBJ2-3; D is perhaps TRBD1 (6 bases). The CDR3 length is 15 residues. The V end was cut by 4 bases, the J end by 3 bases, with 14 bases between. Germline-derived CDR1 and CDR2 are SEHNR and FQNEAQ (reference sequence). In nucleotides, the CDR3 is TGTGCCAGCAGCTCCCCGGACAGCGCTACAGATACGCAGTATTTT. This gives the protein CASSSPDSATDTQYF.

This clonotype was detected ten times or more. The rearrangement joins TRBV24-1 to TRBJ2-3, with 8 nucleotides matching TRBD1. V gave up 0 bases and J gave up 0 bases; unmatched junction bases: 7. This CDR3 is 18 amino acids long. The germline V gene encodes CDR1 KGHDR and CDR2 SFDVKD. CDR3 nucleotide sequence: TGTGCCACCAGTGATTTGCCCGGGACAGGCCTTAGCACAGATACGCAGTATTTT. Translation gives CATSDLPGTGLSTDTQYF.

Many counts were recorded for this clonotype. CDR3 sequence (DNA): TGCGCCAGCAGCTTGGGGGGACAGGGGGCTACTGAAGCTTTCTTT. It encodes CASSLGGQGATEAFF. The V gene is TRBV5-1, the J gene TRBJ1-1; 12 bases agree with TRBD1. The CDR3 runs to 15 residues. Germline V lookup: CDR1 SGHRS, CDR2 YFSETQ. V was pared by 0 bases and J by 5 bases, with 2 bases of the junction left unmatched.

Notes on this clonotype: This could be a read error, since a much larger clone is one nucleotide away. The chain combines TRBV2 with TRBJ2-3; D unclear. V lost 3 bases to trimming and J lost 2 bases, with 9 bases between them. The CDR3 has 14 amino acids. The germline CDR1 and CDR2 sequences are SNHLY and FYNNEI. The CDR3 nucleotides read TGTGCCAGCAGTGACGGGCGAAACACAGATACGCAGTATTTT. Protein: CASSDGRNTDTQYF.

On this clonotype: A much larger clone differs from this one at a single base, so this may be a read error. The chain links TRBV5-6 to TRBJ1-4, with D possibly being TRBD1 (5 bases). Between the trimmed V and J ends, which lost 1 base and 0 bases, there was a span of 10 bases. The CDR3 has 16 residues. Germline-derived CDR1 and CDR2 are SGHDT and YYEEEE. As DNA, the CDR3 is TGTGCCAGCAGCTTGCGGGGCGGACCAACTAATGAAAAACTGTTTTTT. Encoded protein: CASSLRGGPTNEKLFF.

This clonotype has a count of ten or more. The CDR3 here is CASSLPRGEQYF. In DNA form, the CDR3 reads TGTGCCAGCAGCTTGCCGAGAGGGGAGCAGTACTTC. The chain carries TRBV6-6 and TRBJ2-7; D is perhaps TRBD2 (5 bases). V lost 6 bases, J lost 7 bases, and 13 bases lay in between. The CDR3 is 12 amino acids. Germline V gives CDR1 MNHNY, CDR2 SVGAGI (reference sequence).

With regard to this clonotype: This may arise from a read error, as a much more abundant clone is one base away. The CDR3 loop reads CASSFGRECEQYF. The CDR3 region has the DNA TGTGCCAGCAGCTTTGGCAGGGAGTGCGAGCAGTACTTC. This sequence joins TRBV5-6 and TRBJ2-7; D may be TRBD1 or TRBD2 (5 bases each). The germline V gene has CDR1 SGHDT and CDR2 YYEEEE. Trimming removed 2 bases from V and 6 bases from J, with 12 bases in between. This CDR3 spans 13 amino acids. Full variable domain (remainder filled in from reference TRBV5-6 and TRBJ2-7): DAGVTQSPTHLIKTRGQQVTLRCSPKSGHDTVSWYQQALGQGPQFIFQYYEEEERQRGNFPDRFSGHQFPNYSSELNVNALLLGDSALYLCASSFGRECEQYFGPGTRLTVT.

This clonotype was picked up many times. The chain carries TRBV6-1 and TRBJ1-5; D is unresolved. V gave up 3 bases and J gave up 1 base, with 7 bases separating them. Germline values: CDR1 MNHNS, CDR2 SASEGT. This CDR3 has 14 amino acids. Here the CDR3 reads CASSDVGSNQPQHF. The CDR3 coding sequence is TGTGCCAGCAGTGATGTCGGGAGCAATCAGCCCCAGCATTTT.

Concerning this clonotype itself: A clone one base away is much larger, so this may be a read error. This chain uses TRBV5-1 with TRBJ2-7; D may be TRBD1 (5 bases). Looked up from germline, CDR1 is SGHRS and CDR2 is YFSETQ. The V and J ends lost 3 bases and 0 bases respectively, with 13 bases between them. The CDR3 runs 15 residues. CDR3 amino acids: CASSSRGIPSYEQYF. The CDR3 DNA sequence: TGCGCCAGCAGCTCAAGGGGAATACCCTCCTACGAGCAGTACTTC.

At least ten counts were recorded for this clonotype. V and J are TRBV27 and TRBJ1-4; 10 bases agree with TRBD1. Germline trimming cut 4 bases from V and 6 bases from J; bases unmatched to any gene: 5. Germline-derived CDR1 and CDR2 are MNHEY and SMNVEV (reference sequence). The CDR3 has 15 amino acids. CDR3 sequence: CASSSPGTGDEKLFF. For the CDR3, the DNA is TGTGCCAGCAGTTCCCCCGGGACAGGGGATGAAAAACTGTTTTTT.

This clonotype was seen a few times. The gene calls are TRBV7-9 and TRBJ2-3; 10 bases are shared with TRBD2. Germline V lookup: CDR1 SEHNR, CDR2 FQNEAQ (reference sequence). V shed 5 bases, J shed 3 bases, and the junction held 8 bases outside the gene matches. CDR3 length: 16 residues. The CDR3 nucleotides are TGTGCCAGCAGCCCGATAGCGGGGGGCAAGACAGATACGCAGTATTTT. Translated: CASSPIAGGKTDTQYF.

This clonotype occurred many times. The chain links TRBV4-3 to TRBJ2-1; D is unclear. CDR1 and CDR2 from the germline V gene are LGHNA and YSLEER. The CDR3 covers 17 residues. Between the trimmed V and J ends, which lost 0 bases and 0 bases, there was a span of 12 bases. The CDR3 coding sequence is TGCGCCAGCAGCCAAGAACCCGGGCTCAGCTCCTACAATGAGCAGTTCTTC. Translation: CASSQEPGLSSYNEQFF.